The next 27 T cell receptor beta chains were all read from a single sample in a study of T cell clonality in common variable immunodeficiency. Study results and limitations: Fewer deletions and N-nucleotide insertions were reportedly seen in common variable immunodeficiency TCR beta sequences.

Their target antigens are unknown. The data were produced by immunoSEQ multiplex PCR, yet TCRdb's version contains in-frame clones alone and is incomplete. Observed in the sample are 25,000 to 30,000 clones, none of them singletons. The sequenced sample consisted of peripheral blood mononuclear cells. The receptor set was obtained from a human donor with common variable immunodeficiency.

The sample holds a few counts of this clone. The sequence runs out 3 residues before the end of the CDR3; the remainder is reconstructed from the germline J gene. This sequence joins TRBV5-1 and TRBJ2-7, with a tentative D call TRBD1 (6 bases). Trimming cost V 5 bases and J 5 bases, with 20 bases left between them. This CDR3 has 15 amino acids. The germline V gene encodes CDR1 SGHRS and CDR2 YFSETQ. The CDR3 reads CASSRGGPGKDEQYF. Incomplete CDR3 DNA: TGCGCCAGCAGTAGAGGGGGTCCTGGAAAGGACGAG.

This clone showed up just a few times. The read gets to within 3 residues of the CDR3 end, and the germline J gene fills in the rest. The rearrangement joins TRBV7-6 to TRBJ2-2; D is possibly TRBD2 (6 bases). Trimming removed 3 bases from V and 6 bases from J, with 23 bases in between. This CDR3 is 18 amino acids long. CDR1 SGHVS and CDR2 FNYEAQ come from the germline V gene. CDR3 sequence: CASSFYSPSETGPGELFF. The DNA read from the CDR3 is TGTGCCAGCAGCTTTTACTCGCCTAGCGAAACCGGGCCCGGGGAG.

Remarks on this clone: The read finishes 3 residues shy of the CDR3 end, and the germline J gene is used to complete it. The V call is TRBV18, the J call TRBJ2-5; D is possibly TRBD2 (5 bases). Germline-derived CDR1 and CDR2 are KGHSH and LQKENI. V was clipped by 3 bases and J by 5 bases, with 10 bases between them. This CDR3 region has 13 residues. The sequenced CDR3 bases are TGTGCCAGCTCACCGCATCGCGGGGAGACC. Its protein is CASSPHRGET. The CDR3 as a whole reads CASSPHRGETQYF.

On this clone: From the germline J gene comes the end of the CDR3, since the read stops 3 residues before it. The J gene is TRBJ2-1, the V gene TRBV7-3; 13 nucleotides agree with TRBD2. The CDR3 extends over 15 amino acids. Germline values: CDR1 SGHTA, CDR2 FQGTGA. The ends lost 3 bases at V and 4 bases at J; junction bases unmatched: 0. The CDR3 sequence is CASSLTSGRYNEQFF. CDR3 DNA, as far as it was read: TGTGCCAGCAGCTTGACTAGCGGGAGGTACAATGAG.

To note about this clone: The read finishes 3 residues shy of the CDR3 end, and the germline J gene is used to complete it. The chain joins TRBV2 to TRBJ2-1; possibly TRBD1 for D (6 bases). This CDR3 has 16 residues. The germline V gene encodes CDR1 SNHLY and CDR2 FYNNEI. With 7 bases removed from V and 8 bases from J, the gap between germline ends came to 24 bases. This CDR3 is CASIKERTAFTDEQFF. CDR3 DNA (partial): TGTGCCAGCATAAAAGAACGGACAGCGTTTACCGATGAG.

This clone occurred a few times. The read finishes 3 residues shy of the CDR3 end, and the germline J gene is used to complete it. The chain carries TRBV19 and TRBJ1-1; D unclear. The germline V and J ends were trimmed by 3 bases and 4 bases, with 9 bases remaining between them. The germline V gene has CDR1 LNHDA and CDR2 SQIVND (reference sequence). The length of the CDR3 is 13 residues. The DNA read from the CDR3 is TGTGCCAGTAGTATTCAGGCAGGCACTGAA. The encoded protein is CASSIQAGTE. In full, the CDR3 reads CASSIQAGTEAFF.

With respect to this clone: The missing CDR3 end, 3 residues past where the read stops, is filled in from the germline J gene. J is TRBJ2-7 and V is TRBV7-2; 11 positions agree with TRBD2. This CDR3 has 15 amino acids. The V segment lost 5 bases and the J segment 3 bases; nucleotides outside the gene matches: 6. Germline CDR1 reads SGHTA; CDR2 reads FQGNSA. The CDR3 here is CASSPTSGSFYEQYF. CDR3 DNA (partial): TGTGCCAGCAGCCCTACTAGCGGGAGTTTCTACGAG.

This clone was counted ten times or more. Read sequence stops 3 residues before the CDR3 end, and the germline J gene provides the missing end. The rearrangement uses TRBV2 and TRBJ2-7; D possibly corresponds to TRBD1 (6 bases). CDR1 and CDR2 from the germline V gene are SNHLY and FYNNEI. The length of the CDR3 is 11 residues. Trimming removed 7 bases from V and 6 bases from J, with 10 bases in between. CDR3: CASMSGAEQYF. Incomplete CDR3 DNA: TGTGCCAGCATGTCAGGGGCCGAG.

This clone came up many times. Coverage ceases 3 residues before the CDR3 finishes, and the germline J gene fills in the end. The chain carries TRBV6-2 or TRBV6-3 and TRBJ2-1; D may be TRBD2 (5 bases). CDR3 size: 13 residues. Looked up from germline, CDR1 is MNHEY and CDR2 is SVGEGT. Trimming took 2 bases from V and 8 from J, leaving 10 bases between them. CDR3 DNA, as far as it was read: TGTGCCAGCAGTTACACACGGGGTGATGAG. Protein sequence: CASSYTRGDE. The complete CDR3 sequence is CASSYTRGDEQFF.

The table lists this clone with a few counts. The read ends 3 residues before the CDR3 terminus; that terminus is restored from the germline J gene. The genes are TRBV19 and TRBJ2-3; 8 nucleotides agree with TRBD1. The trim removed 2 bases at V and 5 bases at J, leaving 6 bases unmatched. CDR3 size: 15 residues. Germline V CDR1 and CDR2: LNHDA, SQIVND (reference sequence). CDR3 in amino acids: CASSISGGRKDTQYF. The covered CDR3 bases are TGTGCCAGTAGTATATCAGGGGGCCGTAAAGATACG.

This clone appeared a few times. Read coverage stops 3 residues before the CDR3 terminus; the germline J gene supplies the remainder. J is TRBJ2-7 and V is TRBV2; maybe TRBD1 (8 bases). Per germline, CDR1 SNHLY and CDR2 FYNNEI. V lost 6 bases and J 6 bases, leaving 21 bases between the germline ends. The CDR3 is made up of 15 amino acids. The chain's CDR3 is CASSLYDRGGREQYF. The sequenced CDR3 bases are TGTGCCAGCAGCCTCTACGACAGGGGAGGGCGCGAG.

This clone was seen at least ten times. Coverage ceases 3 residues before the CDR3 finishes, and the germline J gene fills in the end. The chain carries TRBV15 and TRBJ2-2; TRBD2 aligns across 7 bases. Looked up from germline, CDR1 is LNHNV and CDR2 is YYDKDF (reference sequence). The CDR3 extends over 15 amino acids. After removal of 1 base from V and 4 bases from J, the junction contained 3 bases not matched to a gene. The sequenced part of the CDR3 DNA is TGTGCCACCAGCAGAGGCGGGAGCACCACCGGGGAG. Translating it yields CATSRGGSTTGE. The full CDR3 reads CATSRGGSTTGELFF.

Only a few counts were recorded for this clone. The read falls 3 residues short of the CDR3 end, and the missing part is taken from the germline J gene. The chain carries TRBV7-6 and TRBJ2-7; 7 positions agree with TRBD1. V lost 5 bases to trimming and J lost 6 bases; unmatched junction nucleotides: 7. Germline CDR1 reads SGHVS; CDR2 reads FNYEAQ. The CDR3 has 13 amino acids. This CDR3 is CASSLTGSAEQYF. Incomplete CDR3 DNA: TGTGCCAGCAGCCTGACAGGGTCGGCCGAG. Full variable domain (remainder filled in from reference TRBV7-6 and TRBJ2-7): GAGVSQSPRYKVTKRGQDVALRCDPISGHVSLYWYRQALGQGPEFLTYFNYEAQQDKSGLPNDRFSAERPEGSISTLTIQRTEQRDSAMYRCASSLTGSAEQYFGPGTRLTVT.

To note about this clone: The read comes to an end 3 residues before the CDR3 does, leaving the germline J gene to fill in the end. Other DNA sequences in the same sample also yield this CDR3. This rearrangement joins TRBV19 to TRBJ2-7; no reliable D call. The ends were cut back, 3 bases at V and 1 base at J, with 10 bases in the middle. Germline CDR1 reads LNHDA; CDR2 reads SQIVND (reference sequence). The CDR3 length is 14 residues. The CDR3 loop reads CASSISATSYEQYF. CDR3 bases read: TGTGCCAGTAGTATCTCCGCCACTTCCTACGAG.

Regarding this clone: The sequence runs out 3 residues before the end of the CDR3; the remainder is reconstructed from the germline J gene. The chain uses TRBV6-2 or TRBV6-3 and TRBJ2-1; D is unclear. The CDR3 consists of 14 residues. Germline V CDR1 and CDR2: MNHEY, SVGEGT. V lost 4 bases, J lost 0 bases, and 7 bases lay in between. The CDR3 sequence is CASSSINSYNEQFF. The CDR3 DNA, read in part, is TGTGCCAGCAGTTCTATAAACTCCTACAATGAG.

This clone was seen repeatedly, ten times or more. Read coverage stops 3 residues before the CDR3 terminus; the germline J gene supplies the remainder. The chain carries TRBV5-1 and TRBJ1-1, with 7 bases matching TRBD1. V lost 5 bases, J lost 0 bases, and 4 bases stayed unmatched. Germline-derived CDR1 and CDR2 are SGHRS and YFSETQ. This CDR3 spans 14 amino acids. The DNA read from the CDR3 is TGCGCCAGCAGAACTGACAGGGTGAACACTGAA. Amino acids: CASRTDRVNTE. The whole CDR3 protein is CASRTDRVNTEAFF.

This clone was seen only a few times. The read ends 3 residues shy of where the CDR3 ends; the end is completed using the germline J gene. This chain uses TRBV6-2 or TRBV6-3 with TRBJ2-1; 8 nucleotides match TRBD2. The germline V gene has CDR1 MNHEY and CDR2 SVGEGT. The CDR3 loop spans 14 amino acids. Trimming at V came to 5 bases and at J to 8 bases, leaving 8 bases not matched to a gene. CDR3 bases read: TGTGCCAGCAGTCGGAGCGGGAGTTGGGATGAG. Residues: CASSRSGSWDE. The full CDR3 is CASSRSGSWDEQFF.

This clone has at least ten counts. The read halts 3 residues ahead of the CDR3 end, with the missing end drawn from the germline J gene. This sequence joins TRBV9 and TRBJ2-7, with a weak D call TRBD2 (5 bases). The V gene's germline CDR1 is SGDLS and CDR2 YYNGEE. Trimming removed 4 bases at V and 5 bases at J, with 16 bases between. The CDR3 has 14 residues. The part of the CDR3 DNA that was read is TGTGCCAGCAGCCCTCTAGCCGGAAGTAACGAG. Its protein is CASSPLAGSNE. The full CDR3 protein reads CASSPLAGSNEQYF.

Ten or more counts support this clone. The CDR3 end falls 3 residues outside the read, so it is completed with the germline J gene. The V call is TRBV7-8, the J call TRBJ1-1, with 7 positions matching TRBD1. The J segment lost 4 bases and the V segment lost 4 bases, leaving 6 bases of the junction unmatched. Germline CDR1 reads SGHVS; CDR2 reads FQNEAQ. This CDR3 is 14 amino acids long. CDR3 region: CASSSGTASTEAFF. Partial CDR3 DNA: TGTGCCAGCAGCTCCGGGACAGCCAGCACTGAA. Complete variable domain (other parts from reference TRBV7-8 and TRBJ1-1): GAGVSQSPRYKVAKRGQDVALRCDPISGHVSLFWYQQALGQGPEFLTYFQNEAQLDKSGLPSDRFFAERPEGSVSTLKIQRTQQEDSAVYLCASSSGTASTEAFFGQGTRLTVV.

Notes on this clone: The same CDR3 also results from other DNA sequences found in this sample. CDR3 DNA, as far as it was read: TGTGCCAGCAGCTTGGCTTCTAGCAATCAGCCC. Translated, it gives CASSLASSNQP. In full, the CDR3 is CASSLASSNQPQHF. The chain couples TRBV7-9 to TRBJ1-5; D unresolved. The read ends 3 residues before the CDR3 terminus; that terminus is restored from the germline J gene. This CDR3 is built from 14 residues. V lost 3 bases and J lost 0, with 6 bases in between. Per germline, CDR1 SEHNR and CDR2 FQNEAQ (reference sequence).

Within the sample, this clone is medium-sized. Sequencing ends 3 residues short of the CDR3 end; the germline J gene provides the rest. This rearrangement joins TRBV2 to TRBJ1-6, with D perhaps TRBD1 (5 bases). Germline V gives CDR1 SNHLY, CDR2 FYNNEI. The CDR3 runs 15 residues. V was clipped by 7 bases and J by 3 bases, with 13 bases between them. The covered CDR3 bases are TGTGCCAGCAAGGGAGGGGACTTCTATAATTCACCC. Residues: CASKGGDFYNSP. The complete CDR3 reads CASKGGDFYNSPLHF.

A few counts support this clone. Read coverage stops 3 residues before the CDR3 terminus; the germline J gene supplies the remainder. V is TRBV5-1 and J is TRBJ2-1; D is possibly TRBD1 (5 bases). The CDR3 is 15 residues long. Trimming removed 1 base from V and 4 bases from J, with 12 bases in between. CDR1 is SGHRS and CDR2 is YFSETQ in the germline V gene. CDR3 amino acids: CASSLPRGHYNEQFF. CDR3 bases read: TGCGCCAGCAGCTTGCCTAGAGGACATTACAATGAG.

In its sample, this clone was seen many times. The CDR3 end lies 3 residues beyond the end of the read and is filled in from the germline J gene. This sequence joins TRBV7-2 and TRBJ2-2, with 12 nucleotides matching TRBD2. CDR1 SGHTA and CDR2 FQGNSA come from the germline V gene. Trimming at V came to 1 base and at J to 7 bases, leaving 1 base not matched to a gene. The CDR3 is made up of 15 amino acids. Incomplete CDR3 DNA: TGTGCCAGCAGCTTAGGACTAGCGGGAGACGGGGAG. It is translated as CASSLGLAGDGE. The complete CDR3 protein is CASSLGLAGDGELFF.

This clone was recorded a few times. Read data end 3 residues before the CDR3 end; the end is taken from the germline J gene. The chain has TRBV7-2 and TRBJ1-1; no clear D. Germline CDR1 and CDR2: SGHTA and FQGNSA. CDR3 length: 12 residues. The CDR3 sequence: CASSASQFGAFF. The DNA read from the CDR3 is TGTGCCAGCAGCGCCTCCCAATTCGGG.

This clone has at least ten counts. The CDR3 end lies 3 residues beyond the end of the read and is filled in from the germline J gene. The genes are TRBV14 and TRBJ2-5; TRBD2 aligns across 10 bases. J lost 2 bases, V lost 1 base, and 1 base had no gene match. This CDR3 contains 15 residues. Germline assignment: CDR1 SGHDN and CDR2 FVKESK. CDR3 region: CASSQGLAGQETQYF. The sequenced part of the CDR3 DNA is TGTGCCAGCAGCCAAGGACTAGCGGGTCAAGAGACC. Variable domain in full (rest from reference TRBV14 and TRBJ2-5): EAGVTQFPSHSVIEKGQTVTLRCDPISGHDNLYWYRRVMGKEIKFLLHFVKESKQDESGMPNNRFLAERTGGTYSTLKVQPAELEDSGVYFCASSQGLAGQETQYFGPGTRLLVL.

A word on this clone: The read comes to an end 3 residues before the CDR3 does, leaving the germline J gene to fill in the end. The chain recombines TRBV30 with TRBJ2-6, with TRBD2 identical over 11 bases. The CDR3 runs 17 residues. Trimming took 1 base from V and 1 from J; bases not matched to a gene: 3. Germline CDR1 GTSNPN, CDR2 SVGIG (reference sequence). The CDR3 here is CAWSGSSGRSGANVLTF. The sequenced CDR3 bases are TGTGCCTGGAGTGGATCTAGCGGGAGGTCTGGGGCCAACGTC.

This clone appeared many times. The read ends 3 residues shy of where the CDR3 ends; the end is completed using the germline J gene. This chain joins TRBV5-1 and TRBJ1-4; D unclear. CDR1 and CDR2 from the germline V gene are SGHRS and YFSETQ. The germline V and J ends were trimmed by 0 bases and 1 base, with 4 bases remaining between them. There are 14 residues in the CDR3. The CDR3: CASSLDRTNEKLFF. CDR3 DNA (partial): TGCGCCAGCAGCTTGGATAGAACTAATGAAAAA.